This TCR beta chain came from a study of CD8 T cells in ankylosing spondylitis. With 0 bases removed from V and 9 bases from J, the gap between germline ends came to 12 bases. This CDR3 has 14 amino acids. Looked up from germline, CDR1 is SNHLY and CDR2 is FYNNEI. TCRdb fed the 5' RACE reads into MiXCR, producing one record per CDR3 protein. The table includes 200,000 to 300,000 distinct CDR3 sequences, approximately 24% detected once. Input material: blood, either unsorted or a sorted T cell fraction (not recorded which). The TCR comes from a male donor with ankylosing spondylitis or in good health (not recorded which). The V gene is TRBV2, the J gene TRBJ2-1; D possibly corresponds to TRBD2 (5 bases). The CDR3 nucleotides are TGTGCCAGCAGTGAAGCGCGAGGGAGAGGTGAGCAGTTCTTC. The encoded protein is CASSEARGRGEQFF.